The present TCR beta chain was sequenced within a study of blood T cell repertoires in COVID-19. As for the study in general: Spain, Italy and the United States supplied samples that represented acute and convalescent COVID-19. T cells, B-cell-depleted T cells, or PBMCs provided the cDNA or gDNA that served as material.

The V gene lost 3 bases and the J gene lost 1 base, with 13 bases spanning the gap. The V gene's germline CDR1 is MNHNS and CDR2 SASEGT. This CDR3 has 16 residues. Under the authors' procedure: Reference gene primer amplification gave estimated nucleated cell counts. Generated by immunoSEQ multiplex PCR, the TCRdb table keeps only in-frame clones and is missing some. Clone size and the V and J calls come from that table; the DNA yielded D and trimming. Of a few hundred thousand clones in the sample, approximately 87% are singletons; the top ten hold 7.8%. The chain carries TRBV6-1 and TRBJ1-5; D might be TRBD1 (5 bases). The sequence came from a woman between 50 and 59 years old who had recovered from COVID-19. Specimen: peripheral blood. This CDR3 is CASSEVTGKSNQPQHF. CDR3 DNA sequence: TGTGCCAGCAGTGAGGTTACAGGCAAGAGCAATCAGCCCCAGCATTTT.